This T cell receptor beta chain originates from a study of shared clonotypes between healthy human individuals (dated by TCRdb to 2020 to 2022). About the full investigation: The cohort included three men and two women between 18 and 49 years of age. To estimate repertoire size and how much clonotype sharing occurs between individuals, the study deeply sequenced the blood TCR repertoires of five healthy adults. Between about 0.9 and 9 billion PBMCs per donor were obtained by leukapheresis. To increase sequencing depth and limit assay-specific biases, TCR repertoire library preparation and sequencing were carried out by different laboratories using diverse techniques.

On this clone: Its antigen is unknown. Base quality data are lacking; no much larger clone is found one base away.

Counted from cysteine to phenylalanine, this CDR3 has 14 amino acids. Just the 42-base CDR3 DNA is kept, in frame starting at base 1. The germline V gene supplies CDR1 MDHEN and CDR2 SYDVKM. Trimming removed 6 bases from V and 5 bases from J, leaving 16 bases between the germline ends. The donors were healthy, HIV-negative adults who had no recently reported acute infections or vaccinations. Every donor was a Caucasian adult living in Nashville, Tennessee, USA. In the unsorted samples, some 94 million PBMCs were counted, and genomic DNA was extracted using the QIAamp DNA Blood Mini kit. Blood was collected by leukapheresis, and PBMCs were isolated by Ficoll-Histopaque density gradient centrifugation and then cryopreserved in liquid nitrogen vapor phase. General conclusions and limits of the study: Pairwise subsampling led to the expectation that sequencing depth would affect the degree of clonotype sharing among donors. The small number of donors limited the genetic and exposure-history diversity represented. Sampling was restricted to blood, and TCR repertoires in tissues likely differ from the TCR repertoires found in blood.

Using the deep immunoSEQ assay, TCR CDR3 regions were amplified from genomic DNA by multiplex PCR. Genomic DNA extracted from each cell subset was distributed evenly over all wells of several immunoSEQ 96-well plates, and each plate served as one replicate. For unsorted PBMC, each replicate PCR was loaded with roughly 330 ng genomic DNA, equivalent to about 33,000 T cell genomes. Genomic DNA from unsorted PBMC was sequenced over ten immunoSEQ deep assay plates. Purified libraries were quantified with a Qubit 3.0 fluorometer, sized on a Bioanalyzer 2100, and re-quantified with the KAPA Library Quantification kit. Every immunoSEQ 96-well plate was sequenced on a dedicated single-read 150-cycle Illumina NextSeq 550 flow cell. The published analysis was carried out like this. The immunoSEQ output contained only junctional sequences without quality scores, so filtering could not match that applied to full-length reads. Sequences were annotated with PyIR, a Python wrapper for IgBLAST v1.9, and V/J genes and CDR3 were assigned using IMGT germline references. Any read was removed if the V/J assignment was weak (E-value above 1e-6), the CDR3 was missing, or the read contained stop codons, out-of-frame junctions, or ambiguous translated residues. V3J clonotypes were defined by identical inferred V gene, J gene, and CDR3 amino acid sequence. Percentage overlap between repertoires was computed as shared unique clonotypes divided by the size of the smaller repertoire. RTK rarefaction, the Chao1 estimator, and Recon v2.1 estimates of unobserved clonotypes were used to assess repertoire richness. TCRdb obtained this table from immuneACCESS and retained in-frame rearrangements with V and J assigned. These tables miss some clones; where compared with another copy, unresolved V genes account for less than half of the shortfall, and the remainder is unexplained. From that table come the V and J calls and clone size; the DNA was used to work out D and trimming. The sample profile shows 450,000 to 500,000 clones; 65% to 80% of them were found once. The top ten hold about 12% of the sample.

The sequenced material came from PBMCs. The receptor chain draws on TRBV28 and TRBJ2-5; the D gene could be either TRBD1 or TRBD2, each agreeing at 6 bases. The clonotype was recovered from a woman aged 40 to 55 in good health. Some clones in this sample may be carry-over from other donors' samples. The nucleotides read TGTGCCAGCAGGGGGGGCACGTTAGGGGAGACCCAGTACTTC. Its amino acids are CASRGGTLGETQYF.